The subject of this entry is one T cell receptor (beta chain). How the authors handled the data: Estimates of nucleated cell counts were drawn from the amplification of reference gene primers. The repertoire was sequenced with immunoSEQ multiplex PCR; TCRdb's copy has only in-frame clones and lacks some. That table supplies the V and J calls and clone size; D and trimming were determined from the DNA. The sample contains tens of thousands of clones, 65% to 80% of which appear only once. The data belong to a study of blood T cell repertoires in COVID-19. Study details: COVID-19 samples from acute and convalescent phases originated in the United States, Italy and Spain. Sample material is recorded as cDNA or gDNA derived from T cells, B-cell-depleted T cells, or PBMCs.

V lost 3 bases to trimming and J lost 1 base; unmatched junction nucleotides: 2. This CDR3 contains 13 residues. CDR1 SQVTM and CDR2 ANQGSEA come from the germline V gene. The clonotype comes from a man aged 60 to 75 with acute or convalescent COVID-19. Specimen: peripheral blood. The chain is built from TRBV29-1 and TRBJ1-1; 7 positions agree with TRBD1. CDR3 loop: CSVDTGENTEAFF. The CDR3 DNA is TGCAGCGTTGACACAGGGGAGAACACTGAAGCTTTCTTT.